The rows below give T cell receptor beta chains drawn from one sample of a study of T-cell memory formation after mild COVID-19. TCRdb independently ran MiXCR on the 5' RACE reads; one entry per CDR3 protein. The repertoire holds approximately 580,000 distinct CDR3 sequences, with about a fifth as singletons. The specimen sequenced was PBMCs or a T cell subset sorted from them (not recorded which). These receptor sequences come from an adult woman who had mild COVID-19 (a few samples of this study predate the infection). Cell type and time point are not known. The CDR3 runs from the conserved cysteine through the conserved F or W. D genes are given only for firm matches. Size values are once, few and many counts, or a class for expanded clones, and some rows have none.

size	V	D	J	DNA	CDR3
few	TRBV24-1	-	TRBJ2-7	TGTGCCACCAGTGAGTCGCTTAGCTACGAGCAGTACTTC	CATSESLSYEQYF
many	TRBV5-1	-	TRBJ2-5	TGCGCCAGCGGGCTCAGGCTTGGGCGAGAGACCCAGTACTTC	CASGLRLGRETQYF
few	TRBV24-1	-	TRBJ2-5	TGTGCCACCAGTGATCCTTCCGGGACGGGGTGGGAGACCCAGTACTTC	CATSDPSGTGWETQYF
few	TRBV20-1	TRBD1	TRBJ1-2	TGCAGTGCTAGAGCCTTCCCCACAGGGGGGCCGGGAGGTGGCTACACCTTC	CSARAFPTGGPGGGYTF
-	TRBV9	TRBD1	TRBJ2-1	TGTGCCAGCAGCCCCTCAACAGGGGAGTATGAGCAGTTCTTC	CASSPSTGEYEQFF
-	TRBV7-8	TRBD2	TRBJ2-2	TGTGCCAGCAGCTGGGGACTAGCGGGGCTCACCGGGGAGCTGTTTTTT	CASSWGLAGLTGELFF
-	TRBV20-1	TRBD1	TRBJ2-3	TGCAGTGCTAGAGCCCAGGGGGTCACAGATACGCAGTATTTT	CSARAQGVTDTQYF
-	TRBV30	TRBD2	TRBJ2-2	TGTGCCTGGACGTATGGCGGGAGGAACACCGGGGAGCTGTTTTTT	CAWTYGGRNTGELFF
-	TRBV19	-	TRBJ2-1	TGTGCCAGTAGTATCCAGGGGCGCAATGAGCAGTTCTTC	CASSIQGRNEQFF
-	TRBV20-1	TRBD2	TRBJ2-7	TGCAGTGCTACCTGGCGGGAGGGCCCGTACGAGCAGTACTTC	CSATWREGPYEQYF
many	TRBV4-3	-	TRBJ2-7	TGCGCCAGCAGCCAAGATCCCCCGGGGAGCTCCTACGAGCAGTACTTC	CASSQDPPGSSYEQYF
-	TRBV5-6	-	TRBJ2-7	TGTGCCAGCACCTATCTACGGCGGCATCTCTCCTACGAGCAGTACTTC	CASTYLRRHLSYEQYF
few	TRBV12-3/TRBV12-4	-	TRBJ1-1	TGTGCCAGCAGCCTCGGACAGCCTCTAGAAGCTTTCTTT	CASSLGQPLEAFF
few	TRBV20-1	-	TRBJ2-5	TGCAGTGCTAGAGATCCGTCCGGACAAGAGACCCAGTACTTC	CSARDPSGQETQYF
few	TRBV24-1	TRBD1	TRBJ2-7	TGTGCCACCAGTGATGACAGGGATTATGAGCAGTACTTC	CATSDDRDYEQYF
-	TRBV20-1	TRBD2	TRBJ2-4	TGCAGTGCTAGGATAGCGGGGGGTGTTCGTGCCAAAAACATTCAGTACTTC	CSARIAGGVRAKNIQYF
few	TRBV7-8	-	TRBJ1-5	TGTGCCAGCAGCTCCCCCCGGGGGAGGTCGGGTGATGTTCGCAATCAGCCCCAGCATTTT	CASSSPRGRSGDVRNQPQHF
-	TRBV7-9	-	TRBJ2-3	TGTGCCAGCAGTACTAGTGGGTCCCCGGATACGCAGTATTTT	CASSTSGSPDTQYF
few	TRBV4-3	-	TRBJ2-3	TGCGCCAGCAGCCAAGAAGCACGTGTCTATAATACGCAGTATTTT	CASSQEARVYNTQYF
-	TRBV18	-	TRBJ2-7	TGTGCCAGCTCACCACTAGGTACTAGCCAGGTAGAGCAGTACTTC	CASSPLGTSQVEQYF
-	TRBV12-3/TRBV12-4	-	TRBJ2-3	TGTGCCAGCAGTTTCACGGGGTATACAGATACGCAGTATTTT	CASSFTGYTDTQYF
-	TRBV29-1	-	TRBJ1-1	TGCAGCGTCGTGACAGCGAACACTGAAGCTTTCTTT	CSVVTANTEAFF
-	TRBV27	TRBD2	TRBJ2-1	TGTGCCAGCAGTTGGCAAGCGGGGGGGCTCAATGAGCAGTTCTTC	CASSWQAGGLNEQFF
few	TRBV5-1	TRBD2	TRBJ2-5	TGCGCCAGCAGCTTGGCAAGTCCGGGAGGGGAGACCCAGTACTTC	CASSLASPGGETQYF
-	TRBV7-3	-	TRBJ2-5	TGTGCCAGCAACCCGCTTTTGGCGGAAGAGACCCAGTACTTC	CASNPLLAEETQYF
few	TRBV27	-	TRBJ2-3	TGTGCCAGCAGCCCCCGTATGCTGAGCACAGATACGCAGTATTTT	CASSPRMLSTDTQYF
many	TRBV5-1	-	TRBJ2-7	TGCGCCAGCAGCTGGGACGGATACTACGAGCAGTACTTC	CASSWDGYYEQYF
-	TRBV7-9	-	TRBJ1-1	TGTGCCAGCAGCAACTCCAGGGATTTATTTGAAGCTTTCTTT	CASSNSRDLFEAFF
few	TRBV20-1	TRBD1	TRBJ1-2	TGCAGTGCTAGACCGGACAGGGGGATCTATGGCTACACCTTC	CSARPDRGIYGYTF
-	TRBV24-1	-	TRBJ2-2	TGTGCCACCAGTGATGTGCAGGCCGGGAACACCGGGGAGCTGTTTTTT	CATSDVQAGNTGELFF
once	TRBV9	-	TRBJ2-7	TGTGCCAGCAGCGTACAAGACTCGAACCTATACGAGCAGTACTTC	CASSVQDSNLYEQYF
few	TRBV6-6	TRBD2	TRBJ2-3	TGTGCCGTAATGGCGGGGGGGTCCGCAGATACGCAGTATTTT	CAVMAGGSADTQYF
few	TRBV27	-	TRBJ2-7	TGTGCCAGCAGTTTAGTAGGGGACCCGACCTACGAGCAGTACTTC	CASSLVGDPTYEQYF
-	TRBV3-1	TRBD2	TRBJ2-2	TGTGCCAGCAGCCAAACCGCGGGGGGGCGGTTCGGGGAGCTGTTTTTT	CASSQTAGGRFGELFF
few	TRBV20-1	TRBD2	TRBJ2-2	TGCAGTGCTAGAGAAACTCAGGGACTAGCGGGAGGTGGTCGCACCGGGGAGCTGTTTTTT	CSARETQGLAGGGRTGELFF
-	TRBV10-3	-	TRBJ1-2	TGTGCCATCGGACAGAAAGCTAACTATGGCTACACCTTC	CAIGQKANYGYTF
few	TRBV24-1	-	TRBJ2-7	TGTGCCACCAGTTCCTCACTAGTGAGCGAGCAGTACTTC	CATSSSLVSEQYF
-	TRBV21-1	-	TRBJ2-5	TGTGCCAGCAGCAAACTGCGGCAGAGCGATCCAACCGTACAAGAGACCCAGTACTTC	CASSKLRQSDPTVQETQYF
-	TRBV29-1	TRBD2	TRBJ2-6	TGCAGCGTTGAAAATCATCCCGGGGGGGGCGAGGCCAACGTCCTGACTTTC	CSVENHPGGGEANVLTF
few	TRBV29-1	-	TRBJ1-1	TGCAGCGTGCTTACTATGAACACTGAAGCTTTCTTT	CSVLTMNTEAFF
-	TRBV10-3	TRBD2	TRBJ2-1	TGTGCCATCAGGGGGGGGGAGAACTCCTACAATGAGCAGTTCTTC	CAIRGGENSYNEQFF
-	TRBV5-1	-	TRBJ1-2	TGCGCCAGCAGCGTAGACCGAGGGTATGGCTACACCTTC	CASSVDRGYGYTF
-	TRBV29-1	-	TRBJ2-3	TGCAGCGTTGGCCAGCGGGTGAGCACAGATACGCAGTATTTT	CSVGQRVSTDTQYF
-	TRBV12-3/TRBV12-4	-	TRBJ1-1	TGTGCCAGCGGCCGGACAGAAATGAACACTGAAGCTTTCTTT	CASGRTEMNTEAFF
-	TRBV4-1	TRBD2	TRBJ2-3	TGCGCCAGCAGCCAGAGGACTAGCGGGGCCGCCACTAGCACAGATACGCAGTATTTT	CASSQRTSGAATSTDTQYF
many	TRBV5-4	-	TRBJ2-3	TGTGCCAGCAGCGAACTAGTATCTGACACAGATACGCAGTATTTT	CASSELVSDTDTQYF
-	TRBV20-1	-	TRBJ2-7	TGCAGTGCTAGTCCCAGACTGGACTCCTACGAGCAGTACTTC	CSASPRLDSYEQYF
once	TRBV25-1	-	TRBJ1-1	TGTGCCAGCAGTGAATTCGGGGACGCTGAAGCTTTCTTT	CASSEFGDAEAFF
many	TRBV5-1	TRBD2	TRBJ2-5	TGCGCCAGCAGCTTCCGGGACGGGGGGACAGAGACCCAGTACTTC	CASSFRDGGTETQYF
few	TRBV4-2	TRBD1	TRBJ2-1	TGTGCCAGCAGCCCAAAAGATCCGGGACAGCCTAGCTCCTACAATGAGCAGTTCTTC	CASSPKDPGQPSSYNEQFF
-	TRBV5-1	-	TRBJ2-3	TGCGCCAGCATGATGGGGGCGGAAGATACGCAGTATTTT	CASMMGAEDTQYF
once	TRBV3-1	-	TRBJ2-3	TGTGCCAGCAGCCAGCGGGCCTGGGGGACAGATACGCAGTATTTT	CASSQRAWGTDTQYF
few	TRBV11-2	TRBD2	TRBJ2-3	TGTGCCAGCAGCTTAGCGGCGACTAGCGGAGGCACAGATACGCAGTATTTT	CASSLAATSGGTDTQYF
-	TRBV7-8	-	TRBJ2-3	TGTGCCAGCAGCTTAGCGCGGGGACTAGATACGCAGTATTTT	CASSLARGLDTQYF
few	TRBV12-3/TRBV12-4	-	TRBJ1-2	TGTGCCAGCAGTTTAGCCTCCCTGGGCTCATATGGCTACACCTTC	CASSLASLGSYGYTF
few	TRBV12-3/TRBV12-4	-	TRBJ2-3	TGTGCCAGCATGAAGGAAACTAGCACAGATACGCAGTATTTT	CASMKETSTDTQYF
-	TRBV5-1	-	TRBJ1-1	TGCGCCAGCTCCGAGGGGCAGTGGACTGAAGCTTTCTTT	CASSEGQWTEAFF
-	TRBV24-1	TRBD2	TRBJ2-3	TGTGCCACCAGTGATTCAGGGGTTTCTAGCGGGAGAGCCCCAGATACGCAGTATTTT	CATSDSGVSSGRAPDTQYF
-	TRBV27	-	TRBJ2-3	TGTGCCAGCAGTTCGACTAATTGGGGCACAGATACGCAGTATTTT	CASSSTNWGTDTQYF